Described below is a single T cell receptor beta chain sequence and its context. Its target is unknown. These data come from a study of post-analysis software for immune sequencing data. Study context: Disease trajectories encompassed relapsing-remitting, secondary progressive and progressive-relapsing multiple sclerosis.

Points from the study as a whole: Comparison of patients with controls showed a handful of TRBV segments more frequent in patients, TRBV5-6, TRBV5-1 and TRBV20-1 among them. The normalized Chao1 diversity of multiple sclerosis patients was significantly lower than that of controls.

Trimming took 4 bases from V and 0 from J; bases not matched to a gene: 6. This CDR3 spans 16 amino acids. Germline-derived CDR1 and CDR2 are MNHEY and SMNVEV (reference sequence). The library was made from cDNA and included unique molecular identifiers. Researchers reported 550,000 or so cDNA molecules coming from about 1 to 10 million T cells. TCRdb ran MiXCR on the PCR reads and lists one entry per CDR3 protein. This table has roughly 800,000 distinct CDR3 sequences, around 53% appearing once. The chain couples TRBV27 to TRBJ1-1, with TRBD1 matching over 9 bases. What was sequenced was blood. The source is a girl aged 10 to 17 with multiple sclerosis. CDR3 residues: CASSWTGVKMNTEAFF. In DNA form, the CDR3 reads TGTGCCAGCAGTTGGACAGGGGTGAAGATGAACACTGAAGCTTTCTTT.